Below, one T cell receptor (beta chain) is given with its context. The germline V and J ends were trimmed by 3 bases and 0 bases, with 8 bases remaining between them. Germline CDR1 is SGHAT and CDR2 is FQNNGV. The CDR3 spans 14 residues. Allocation to cohorts depended on clinical history reported by the participants. Either two negative PCRs, clearance, or symptom resolution qualified Cohort 3 donors as recovered. The sample is drawn from a study of blood T cell repertoires in COVID-19. Background on the study: Samples representing acute and convalescent COVID-19 were sourced from the United States, Italy and Spain. The analysed material was cDNA or gDNA that came from T cells, B-cell-depleted T cells, or PBMCs.

Only in-frame clones appear in the TCRdb table, and some are missing; sequencing was by immunoSEQ multiplex PCR. The profile shows about 170,000 clones, approximately 87% of them singletons. This chain connects TRBV11-2 to TRBJ1-1; D gene uncertain. Sequenced sample: PBMCs or T cells enriched from blood (not recorded which). The sequence came from a woman aged 45-60 years who had recovered from COVID-19. The DNA of the CDR3 is TGTGCCAGCAGCTTTGGAGGGATGAACACTGAAGCTTTCTTT. It specifies CASSFGGMNTEAFF. Complete variable domain (other parts from reference TRBV11-2 and TRBJ1-1): EAGVAQSPRYKIIEKRQSVAFWCNPISGHATLYWYQQILGQGPKLLIQFQNNGVVDDSQLPKDRFSAERLKGVDSTLKIQPAKLEDSAVYLCASSFGGMNTEAFFGQGTRLTVV.